Each of the 13 T cell receptor beta chains below was sequenced from the same sample in a study of spatial heterogeneity in lung cancer. General study points: Expanded intratumoral alpha and beta TCR counts tracked tumor mutation counts.

TCRdb reanalysed the 5' RACE reads using MiXCR and keeps one entry per CDR3 protein. Of fewer than 20,000 distinct CDR3 sequences in the sample, roughly 7% were seen once. Documented time point: sample taken at primary tumor resection. These receptors' targets are unknown. The sample here was lung tumor tissue, taken at surgery. These receptors were collected from a female donor with early-stage non-small cell lung cancer.

The rearrangement uses TRBV4-1 and TRBJ2-5; 7 bases align to TRBD1. V trimming: 1 base; J trimming: 5 bases; junction bases outside the gene matches: 10. Germline CDR1 reads MGHRA; CDR2 reads YSYEKL. This CDR3 comprises 16 residues. In DNA form, the CDR3 reads TGCGCCAGCAGCCAAGGTTTAACAGGGGTATCGGAGACCCAGTACTTC. Protein product: CASSQGLTGVSETQYF.

This clonotype was detected many times. The gene calls are TRBV4-2 and TRBJ2-1, with a weak D call TRBD2 (6 bases). CDR1 and CDR2 (germline): LGHNA, YNFKEQ. Trimming stripped 2 bases from V and 7 bases from J, with 15 bases between. This CDR3 comprises 15 residues. The DNA for the CDR3 is TGTGCCAGCAGCCAATCCGGCGGGGTGGGGAATGAGCAGTTCTTC. Its protein is CASSQSGGVGNEQFF.

This clonotype is labeled as medium-sized (0.01 to 0.1%). The rearrangement links TRBV20-1 to TRBJ2-2; D is ambiguous. This CDR3 contains 15 residues. The germline V and J ends were trimmed by 0 bases and 4 bases, with 12 bases remaining between them. Per germline, CDR1 DFQATT and CDR2 SNEGSKA (reference sequence). The CDR3 bases are TGCAGTGCTAGAGATGCGGCGAATCCCACCGGGGAGCTGTTTTTT. This gives the protein CSARDAANPTGELFF.

This clonotype appeared many times. The rearrangement links TRBV9 to TRBJ2-3; D not certain. V was pared by 0 bases and J by 0 bases, with 11 bases between. CDR3 size: 16 residues. Germline V gene data show CDR1 as SGDLS and CDR2 as YYNGEE. Here the CDR3 reads CASSVALGASTDTQYF. Written as DNA, the CDR3 is TGTGCCAGCAGCGTAGCTCTCGGAGCCAGCACAGATACGCAGTATTTT.

V is TRBV6-5 and J is TRBJ2-5, with D possibly TRBD2 on 5 matching bases. CDR3 length: 14 amino acids. Trimming removed 6 bases from V and 5 bases from J, with 16 bases in between. Germline loops: CDR1 MNHEY, CDR2 SVGAGI. CDR3 residues: CASSTRPGSETQYF. DNA of the CDR3: TGTGCCAGCAGCACCCGACCGGGGTCGGAGACCCAGTACTTC.

V and J are TRBV7-2 and TRBJ2-5; 11 nucleotides line up with TRBD2. V was clipped by 2 bases and J by 7 bases; unmatched bases: 9. Germline lookup yields CDR1 SGHTA and CDR2 FQGNSA. The CDR3 is made up of 16 amino acids. The CDR3 is CASSLLGLADGGTQYF. The DNA for the CDR3 is TGTGCCAGCAGCTTATTGGGACTAGCGGACGGGGGGACCCAGTACTTC.

This clonotype was seen ten or more times. The genes are TRBV3-1 and TRBJ1-6; perhaps TRBD1 as D (6 bases). The CDR3 spans 12 residues. The germline V gene has CDR1 LGHDT and CDR2 YNNKEL (reference sequence). V was pared by 5 bases and J by 9 bases, with 8 bases between. CDR3 sequence reads: CASSETGSPLHF. The CDR3 DNA sequence: TGTGCCAGCAGCGAGACAGGTTCACCCCTCCACTTT.

This clonotype was recorded many times. The CDR3: CASSQDALAYEQYF. The CDR3 nucleotides are TGTGCCAGCAGCCAAGATGCACTAGCCTACGAGCAGTACTTC. The V and J genes are TRBV3-1 and TRBJ2-7; a weak D match, TRBD2 (5 bases). CDR3 length: 14 amino acids. V gave up 0 bases and J gave up 2 bases, with 8 bases separating them. Germline CDR1 and CDR2: LGHDT and YNNKEL (reference sequence).

This clonotype occurred many times. This chain joins TRBV3-1 and TRBJ2-3; D is possibly TRBD2 (6 bases). The CDR3 contains 15 residues. Trimming cost V 0 bases and J 0 bases, with 7 bases left between them. Germline CDR1 is LGHDT and CDR2 is YNNKEL (reference sequence). In DNA, the CDR3 is TGTGCCAGCAGCCAAGAACTAGCCAGCACAGATACGCAGTATTTT. The encoded protein is CASSQELASTDTQYF.

This clonotype was picked up a small number of times. The V gene is TRBV7-2, the J gene TRBJ2-5, with 14 bases lining up with TRBD2. This CDR3 comprises 16 residues. Germline V gene sequence: CDR1 SGHTA, CDR2 FQGNSA. The V gene end was trimmed by 5 bases and the J gene end by 5 bases; junction bases not matched to a gene: 7. The CDR3 DNA follows: TGTGCCAGCAGCGAGACTAGCGGGGGGGCCTGGGAGACCCAGTACTTC. Translation gives CASSETSGGAWETQYF.

This clonotype was detected many times. V usage is TRBV5-6 and J usage is TRBJ2-2, with no clear D. Trimming stripped 4 bases from V and 7 bases from J, with 11 bases between. The CDR3 consists of 13 residues. Germline V gene sequence: CDR1 SGHDT, CDR2 YYEEEE. The CDR3 DNA reads TGTGCCAGCAGCCTGGGGTTGGTCGGGGAGCTGTTTTTT. Its protein is CASSLGLVGELFF.

This clonotype has ten or more counts. This rearrangement joins TRBV6-4 to TRBJ2-2, with D possibly called TRBD1 or TRBD2 (5 bases each). This CDR3 contains 13 residues. V lost 6 bases to trimming and J lost 6 bases, with 11 bases between them. Germline values: CDR1 MRHNA, CDR2 SNTAGT. The DNA for the CDR3 is TGTGCCAGCAGCCGGGACCCCCCCGGGGAGCTGTTTTTT. Translated, it gives CASSRDPPGELFF.

This clonotype was detected a few times. V gene TRBV28 combines with J gene TRBJ1-5; maybe TRBD1 (5 bases). With 2 bases removed from V and 1 base from J, the gap between germline ends came to 6 bases. This CDR3 contains 14 residues. From germline, CDR1 is MDHEN and CDR2 SYDVKM. The CDR3 sequence: CASSLGGSNQPQHF. CDR3 in DNA: TGTGCCAGCAGTTTAGGGGGGAGCAATCAGCCCCAGCATTTT.